Following are 11 T cell receptor beta chains from one sample sequenced in a study of cytomegalovirus exposure and HLA in healthy donors. Both 60 Vbeta primers and 13 Jbeta primers went into the PCR. The method was immunoSEQ multiplex PCR; TCRdb's version includes in-frame clones alone and lacks a portion of them. The table records 180,000 or so clones, 76% of them present only once. The sequencing input was PBMCs. These receptors came from a woman in her thirties in good health and CMV-seropositive.

This clone was found a few times. In nucleotides, the CDR3 is TGCGCCAGCAGCCAACGCGGGGTAGGGGACAATGAGCAGTTCTTC. It translates to CASSQRGVGDNEQFF. The chain has TRBV4-1 and TRBJ2-1; possible D gene TRBD2, 6 bases. The CDR3 sequence is 15 residues long. Trimming cost V 2 bases and J 5 bases, with 13 bases left between them. Germline assignment: CDR1 MGHRA and CDR2 YSYEKL.

This sequence joins TRBV6-5 and TRBJ2-7; 8 bases fit TRBD2. V was pared by 0 bases and J by 5 bases, with 6 bases of the junction left unmatched. This CDR3 contains 15 residues. Germline assignment: CDR1 MNHEY and CDR2 SVGAGI. CDR3 nucleotide sequence: TGTGCCAGCAGTTACTCGAGCGGGGGCCCCGACGAGCAGTACTTC. Translating gives CASSYSSGGPDEQYF.

The gene calls are TRBV7-9 and TRBJ2-5, with TRBD2 matching over 10 bases. CDR3 length equals 15 residues. Germline V gives CDR1 SEHNR, CDR2 FQNEAQ (reference sequence). Unmatched junction bases numbered 10, after V lost 7 bases and J lost 5 bases. The CDR3 protein is CASKGRLAGPETQYF. The CDR3 DNA reads as TGTGCCAGCAAGGGGAGACTAGCGGGTCCTGAGACCCAGTACTTC.

The chain couples TRBV6-5 to TRBJ2-3; D is ambiguous. The germline V and J ends were trimmed by 6 bases and 5 bases, with 9 bases remaining between them. The V gene's germline CDR1 is MNHEY and CDR2 SVGAGI. CDR3 length: 12 amino acids. The CDR3: CASSPAGDTQYF. CDR3 in DNA: TGTGCCAGCAGCCCTGCCGGAGATACGCAGTATTTT.

The chain carries TRBV27 and TRBJ2-1, with D possibly TRBD2 on 6 matching bases. CDR1 and CDR2 from the germline V gene are MNHEY and SMNVEV (reference sequence). Trimming removed 2 bases from V and 2 bases from J, with 13 bases in between. The CDR3 contains 16 residues. The CDR3 spells CASSLPRDSTYNEQFF. The CDR3 coding sequence is TGTGCCAGCAGTTTACCCCGGGACTCTACCTACAATGAGCAGTTCTTC.

J is TRBJ2-5 and V is TRBV10-2; TRBD1 matches 10 bases. This CDR3 is 13 amino acids long. After removal of 9 bases from V and 5 bases from J, the junction contained 6 bases not matched to a gene. Germline CDR1 reads WSHSY; CDR2 reads SAAADI. CDR3 amino acids: CASRTGGGETQYF. CDR3 in DNA: TGCGCCAGTCGGACAGGGGGAGGGGAGACCCAGTACTTC.

The chain combines TRBV19 with TRBJ1-4, with TRBD1 matching over 7 bases. The CDR3 covers 15 residues. Germline-derived CDR1 and CDR2 are LNHDA and SQIVND (reference sequence). The V segment lost 5 bases and the J segment 2 bases; nucleotides outside the gene matches: 5. The CDR3 loop reads CASSSRQGTNEKLFF. CDR3 bases: TGTGCCAGTAGTTCAAGACAGGGCACTAATGAAAAACTGTTTTTT. Together with reference TRBV19 and TRBJ1-4, the CDR3 gives the full variable domain: DGGITQSPKYLFRKEGQNVTLSCEQNLNHDAMYWYRQDPGQGLRLIYYSQIVNDFQKGDIAEGYSVSREKKESFPLTVTSAQKNPTAFYLCASSSRQGTNEKLFFGSGTQLSVL.

This clone was found once. The chain carries TRBV29-1 and TRBJ2-2; tentative D call: TRBD1 (6 bases). The length of the CDR3 is 15 residues. Between the trimmed V and J ends, which lost 7 bases and 5 bases, there was a span of 20 bases. The germline V gene has CDR1 SQVTM and CDR2 ANQGSEA. CDR3: CSARGTKGRTGELFF. The CDR3 DNA follows: TGCAGCGCCCGAGGGACAAAGGGTAGAACCGGGGAGCTGTTTTTT.

This sequence joins TRBV7-9 and TRBJ2-1; possibly TRBD2 for D (6 bases). The V gene's germline CDR1 is SEHNR and CDR2 FQNEAQ (reference sequence). V lost 6 bases and J 4 bases, leaving 13 bases between the germline ends. The CDR3 contains 14 residues. The DNA for the CDR3 is TGTGCCAGCAGTCAGGGACTCGCTTACAATGAGCAGTTCTTC. As protein: CASSQGLAYNEQFF.

A few counts support this clone. V and J are TRBV5-1 and TRBJ2-1, with a weak D call TRBD1 (6 bases). The V gene lost 5 bases and the J gene lost 5 bases, with 8 bases spanning the gap. This CDR3 comprises 12 residues. The germline CDR1 and CDR2 sequences are SGHRS and YFSETQ. The CDR3 sequence: CASRGADNEQFF. The DNA of the CDR3 is TGCGCCAGCAGGGGGGCAGACAATGAGCAGTTCTTC.

The chain links TRBV9 to TRBJ1-4; D is possibly TRBD1 (5 bases). The CDR3 sequence is 16 residues long. The V end was cut by 3 bases, the J end by 8 bases, with 20 bases between. Germline V gene sequence: CDR1 SGDLS, CDR2 YYNGEE. CDR3 nucleotide sequence: TGTGCCAGCAGCGAGGAGACGGGGCGGGGACCCGAAAAACTGTTTTTT. Protein product: CASSEETGRGPEKLFF.